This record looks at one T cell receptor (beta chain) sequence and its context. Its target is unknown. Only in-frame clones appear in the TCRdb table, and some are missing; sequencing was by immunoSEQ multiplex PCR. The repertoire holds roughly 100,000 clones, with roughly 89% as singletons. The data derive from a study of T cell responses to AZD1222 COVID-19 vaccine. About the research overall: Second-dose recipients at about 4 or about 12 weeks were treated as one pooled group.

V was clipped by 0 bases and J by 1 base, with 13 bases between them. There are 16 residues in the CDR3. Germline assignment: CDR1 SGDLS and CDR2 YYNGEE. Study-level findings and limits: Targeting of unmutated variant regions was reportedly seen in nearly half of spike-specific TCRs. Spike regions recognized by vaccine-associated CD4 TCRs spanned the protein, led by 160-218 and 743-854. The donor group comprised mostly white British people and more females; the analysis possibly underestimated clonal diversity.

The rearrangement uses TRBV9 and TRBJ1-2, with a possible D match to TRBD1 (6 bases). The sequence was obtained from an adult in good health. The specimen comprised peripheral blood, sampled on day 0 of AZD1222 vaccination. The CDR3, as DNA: TGTGCCAGCAGCGTAGCCCTTGGGGGACATAACTATGGCTACACCTTC. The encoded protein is CASSVALGGHNYGYTF.